The 3 T cell receptor beta chains given below trace back to one sample, sequenced in a study of blood T cells in healthy people across ages. A second PCR, run for about 6 to 11 cycles, used a sample-barcoded 5' primer plus a J-beta primer mix. TCRdb analysed the 5' RACE reads with MiXCR anew, one entry per CDR3 protein. The sample lists around 850,000 distinct CDR3 sequences, under 40% occurring once. The specimen sequenced was blood. All receptors come from a man aged 18 to 30 in good health.

This clonotype has just a few counts. The rearrangement joins TRBV7-2 to TRBJ2-2; the D gene is possibly TRBD2 (6 bases). V lost 8 bases and J 1 base, leaving 11 bases between the germline ends. Germline assignment: CDR1 SGHTA and CDR2 FQGNSA. The CDR3 has 14 residues. In nucleotides, the CDR3 is TGTGCCAGCCGGGGGACTTTGAACACCGGGGAGCTGTTTTTT. Translation gives CASRGTLNTGELFF.

V is TRBV4-3 and J is TRBJ1-4; 8 bases agree with TRBD1. CDR1 is LGHNA, CDR2 YSLEER, per germline. The CDR3 has 15 residues. V trimming: 4 bases; J trimming: 7 bases; junction bases outside the gene matches: 8. The CDR3 spells CASSPIDRGSEKLFF. DNA for the CDR3: TGCGCCAGCAGCCCTATTGACAGGGGCAGTGAAAAACTGTTTTTT.

This clonotype showed up just a few times. DNA for the CDR3: TGCAGTGCTCCCCGATCCGTCGGTTATGGCTACACCTTC. Translating gives CSAPRSVGYGYTF. This chain uses TRBV20-1 with TRBJ1-2; D unresolved. This CDR3 is 13 amino acids long. With 5 bases removed from V and 5 bases from J, the gap between germline ends came to 15 bases. Germline CDR1 DFQATT, CDR2 SNEGSKA (reference sequence).